Each of the 28 T cell receptor beta chains below was sequenced from the same sample in a study of T cell responses to AZD1222 COVID-19 vaccine. The method was immunoSEQ multiplex PCR; TCRdb's version includes in-frame clones alone and lacks a portion of them. Counted here are under 200,000 clones, more than 80% occurring once; the ten biggest clones make up around 3.6%. This sample comprised peripheral blood, obtained 28 days after the second dose of the MenACWY control vaccine. These receptors came from an adult who received the MenACWY meningococcal vaccine as a control.

This clone came up once. The V call is TRBV9, the J call TRBJ2-7; tentatively, D is TRBD1 (6 bases). The germline V and J ends were trimmed by 2 bases and 1 base, with 13 bases remaining between them. The CDR3 runs 15 residues. Per germline, CDR1 SGDLS and CDR2 YYNGEE. CDR3 in amino acids: CASSVAGDISYEQYF. The CDR3 bases are TGTGCCAGCAGCGTGGCCGGGGACATTTCCTACGAGCAGTACTTC.

In this sample, this clone is medium-sized. V is TRBV28 and J is TRBJ1-1; D gene ambiguous. This CDR3 has 15 amino acids. Trimming shortened V by 2 bases and J by 1 base, and 11 bases separated the two germline ends. Germline V lookup: CDR1 MDHEN, CDR2 SYDVKM. The chain's CDR3 is CASSLRQTSNTEAFF. The CDR3 DNA sequence: TGTGCCAGCAGTTTAAGGCAAACATCGAACACTGAAGCTTTCTTT.

The rearrangement joins TRBV7-2 to TRBJ1-3; D is unclear. The CDR3 consists of 15 residues. V was trimmed by 3 bases and J by 9 bases, leaving 18 bases between them. The germline V gene has CDR1 SGHTA and CDR2 FQGNSA. The CDR3 sequence is CASSLEVGSSATIYF. The CDR3 DNA follows: TGTGCCAGCAGCTTGGAGGTCGGCTCATCGGCCACCATATATTTT.

The chain employs TRBV7-2 and TRBJ2-1, with TRBD1 matching 8 bases. After removal of 2 bases from V and 5 bases from J, the junction contained 5 bases not matched to a gene. This CDR3 contains 15 residues. In germline, CDR1 is SGHTA, CDR2 FQGNSA. This chain's CDR3 is CASSLSGQGHNEQFF. DNA for the CDR3: TGTGCCAGCAGCTTATCCGGACAGGGACACAATGAGCAGTTCTTC.

V gene TRBV7-6 combines with J gene TRBJ1-3; D perhaps matches TRBD1 (6 bases). V was trimmed by 5 bases and J by 0 bases, leaving 14 bases between them. Germline V gives CDR1 SGHVS, CDR2 FNYEAQ. This CDR3 spans 16 amino acids. The CDR3, as DNA: TGTGCCAGCAGCACCCAGGGGCTGAGCTCTGGAAACACCATATATTTT. It codes for CASSTQGLSSGNTIYF.

V and J are TRBV28 and TRBJ1-1; TRBD1 is a possible D gene (5 bases). Trimming shortened V by 6 bases and J by 3 bases, and 17 bases separated the two germline ends. The V gene's germline CDR1 is MDHEN and CDR2 SYDVKM. CDR3 length equals 15 residues. CDR3 bases: TGTGCCAGCAGCCGTCCGGGCCTACAGGACACTGAAGCTTTCTTT. Its protein product is CASSRPGLQDTEAFF.

This clone appeared a single time. V and J are TRBV7-2 and TRBJ1-4, with D possibly being TRBD1 (6 bases). CDR1 SGHTA and CDR2 FQGNSA come from the germline V gene. With 5 bases removed from V and 7 bases from J, the gap between germline ends came to 20 bases. This CDR3 has 16 amino acids. CDR3 region: CASSAYGRGAGEKLFF. CDR3 coding DNA: TGTGCCAGCAGCGCTTACGGGCGGGGGGCCGGTGAAAAACTGTTTTTT. Complete variable domain (other parts from reference TRBV7-2 and TRBJ1-4): GAGVSQSPSNKVTEKGKDVELRCDPISGHTALYWYRQSLGQGLEFLIYFQGNSAPDKSGLPSDRFSAERTGGSVSTLTIQRTQQEDSAVYLCASSAYGRGAGEKLFFGSGTQLSVL.

The J gene is TRBJ2-1, the V gene TRBV10-3; 10 nucleotides agree with TRBD2. CDR3 size: 16 residues. Losses at the gene ends were 3 bases for V and 6 bases for J; bases not matched to a gene: 8. Germline lookup yields CDR1 ENHRY and CDR2 SYGVKD. The CDR3 region is CAISEREAGGSNEQFF. CDR3 coding DNA: TGTGCCATCAGTGAAAGGGAAGCGGGAGGGTCCAATGAGCAGTTCTTC.

This chain uses TRBV3-1 (or the pseudogene TRBV3-2) with TRBJ2-5, with D unclear. Trimming removed 0 bases at V and 5 bases at J, with 13 bases between. CDR1 and CDR2 (germline): LGHDT, YNNKEL (reference sequence). The CDR3 covers 15 residues. The CDR3 is CASSQDRSMRETQYF. The CDR3, as DNA: TGTGCCAGCAGCCAAGATCGAAGCATGAGGGAGACCCAGTACTTC.

This chain links TRBV14 with TRBJ2-1; 8 bases align to TRBD2. The trim removed 4 bases at V and 4 bases at J, leaving 15 bases unmatched. The CDR3 is made up of 18 amino acids. In germline, CDR1 is SGHDN, CDR2 FVKESK. This CDR3 reads CASSPGISGDWKYNEQFF. CDR3 DNA: TGTGCCAGCAGCCCAGGAATTAGCGGGGATTGGAAGTACAATGAGCAGTTCTTC.

The chain joins TRBV3-1 (or the pseudogene TRBV3-2) to TRBJ2-1, with D tentatively TRBD1 (5 bases). Germline assignment: CDR1 LGHDT and CDR2 YNNKEL (reference sequence). The CDR3 extends over 14 amino acids. Trimming pared 10 bases from V and 0 bases from J, leaving 13 bases between. This CDR3 is CAIGVAGSYNEQFF. As DNA, the CDR3 is TGTGCCATAGGGGTCGCCGGCTCCTACAATGAGCAGTTCTTC.

This clone was observed a handful of times. The V gene is TRBV27, the J gene TRBJ1-6; a weak D match, TRBD1 (5 bases). The CDR3 has 16 amino acids. V lost 8 bases and J 1 base, leaving 15 bases between the germline ends. CDR1 MNHEY and CDR2 SMNVEV come from the germline V gene (reference sequence). CDR3 sequence reads: CASGRGGSSYNSPLHF. The CDR3 coding sequence is TGTGCCAGCGGGCGGGGGGGAAGTTCCTATAATTCACCCCTCCACTTT.

The chain uses TRBV9 and TRBJ2-1, with TRBD2 matching 9 bases. The CDR3 length is 14 residues. Germline V gene data show CDR1 as SGDLS and CDR2 as YYNGEE. V shed 0 bases, J shed 7 bases, and the junction held 2 bases outside the gene matches. CDR3 nucleotides: TGTGCCAGCAGCGTAGTTAGCGGGAGTAATGAGCAGTTCTTC. Translated: CASSVVSGSNEQFF.

The genes are TRBV6-5 and TRBJ2-7; D perhaps matches TRBD2 (6 bases). The germline V gene has CDR1 MNHEY and CDR2 SVGAGI. V was cut by 6 bases and J by 0 bases, with 9 bases left in between. The CDR3 loop spans 13 amino acids. The chain's CDR3 is CASREGGSYEQYF. DNA of the CDR3: TGTGCCAGCAGGGAGGGAGGCTCCTACGAGCAGTACTTC.

Worth noting for this clone: This sample also contains other DNA sequences that code for the same CDR3. The chain uses TRBV19 and TRBJ2-5; perhaps TRBD2 as D (5 bases). The CDR3 has 12 residues. Trimming removed 5 bases at V and 5 bases at J, with 9 bases between. The germline V gene encodes CDR1 LNHDA and CDR2 SQIVND (reference sequence). The CDR3 DNA sequence: TGTGCCAGTAGTTTCCGAGGGGAGACCCAGTACTTC. Translating gives CASSFRGETQYF.

This chain uses TRBV21-1 with TRBJ2-2. TRBV21-1 is noted as a pseudogene. The CDR3 length is 13 residues. The CDR3: CASSTKSTGELFF. CDR3 in DNA: TGTGCCAGCAGCACCAAGTCCACCGGGGAGCTGTTTTTT.

The V call is TRBV7-9, the J call TRBJ2-1, with D possibly TRBD1 on 6 matching bases. Germline CDR1 and CDR2: SEHNR and FQNEAQ (reference sequence). The CDR3 has 16 amino acids. Trimming took 4 bases from V and 1 from J, leaving 14 bases between them. The CDR3 here is CASSYTGLRSYNEQFF. DNA for the CDR3: TGTGCCAGCAGCTATACAGGGTTGCGGTCCTACAATGAGCAGTTCTTC.

V gene TRBV6-5 combines with J gene TRBJ2-3; weak D call: TRBD2 (6 bases). Per the germline V gene, CDR1 is MNHEY and CDR2 is SVGAGI. The CDR3 length is 13 residues. Trimming removed 6 bases at V and 2 bases at J, with 9 bases between. CDR3 region: CASSRDFTDTQYF. The DNA of the CDR3 is TGTGCCAGCAGCCGGGACTTCACAGATACGCAGTATTTT.

The chain recombines TRBV4-2 with TRBJ2-3; D is undetermined. CDR1 is LGHNA, CDR2 YNFKEQ, per germline. The CDR3 runs 17 residues. With 4 bases removed from V and 3 bases from J, the gap between germline ends came to 20 bases. This CDR3 is CASSPDELQAGTDTQYF. The CDR3 nucleotides read TGTGCCAGCAGCCCAGATGAGCTGCAAGCCGGGACAGATACGCAGTATTTT.

The chain links TRBV30 to TRBJ1-1, with D unresolved. The germline V and J ends were trimmed by 2 bases and 0 bases, with 19 bases remaining between them. This CDR3 has 17 residues. Germline CDR1 is GTSNPN and CDR2 is SVGIG (reference sequence). The CDR3 protein is CAWSREPRTSVNTEAFF. The CDR3 DNA follows: TGTGCCTGGAGTAGAGAACCTCGGACGTCGGTGAACACTGAAGCTTTCTTT.

CDR3 DNA: TGTGCCAGCAGCCAAAATCCAGGGGAGGGCCAGCCCCAGCATTTT. Translated, it gives CASSQNPGEGQPQHF. The chain joins TRBV3-1 (or the pseudogene TRBV3-2) to TRBJ1-5; the D gene is possibly TRBD1 (6 bases). CDR1 is LGHDT and CDR2 is YNNKEL in the germline V gene (reference sequence). With 2 bases removed from V and 7 bases from J, the gap between germline ends came to 15 bases. CDR3 length: 15 amino acids.

The V gene is TRBV2, the J gene TRBJ2-7, with 7 bases aligning to TRBD1. CDR3 length: 12 residues. V lost 6 bases and J lost 3; bases outside the gene matches: 2. Looked up from germline, CDR1 is SNHLY and CDR2 is FYNNEI. Written as DNA, the CDR3 is TGTGCCAGCAGCCGGACAGGCTACGAGCAGTACTTC. It translates to CASSRTGYEQYF.

The chain carries TRBV29-1 and TRBJ1-3, with D uncertain. Trimming left V 2 bases short and J 0 bases short, with 8 bases between. The germline CDR1 and CDR2 sequences are SQVTM and ANQGSEA. CDR3 length equals 14 residues. CDR3 sequence (DNA): TGCAGCGTTGAATCCGTCGGCTCTGGAAACACCATATATTTT. Protein: CSVESVGSGNTIYF. Filled out from reference TRBV29-1 and TRBJ1-3, the complete variable domain reads SAVISQKPSRDICQRGTSLTIQCQVDSQVTMMFWYRQQPGQSLTLIATANQGSEATYESGFVIDKFPISRPNLTFSTLTVSNMSPEDSSIYLCSVESVGSGNTIYFGEGSWLTVV.

The V call is TRBV29-1, the J call TRBJ2-1; TRBD2 matches at 13 bases. CDR3 length: 14 amino acids. After removal of 7 bases from V and 3 bases from J, the junction contained 3 bases not matched to a gene. Germline CDR1 reads SQVTM; CDR2 reads ANQGSEA. The CDR3 sequence: CSGGTSGNYNEQFF. The CDR3 nucleotides read TGCAGCGGGGGGACTAGCGGGAACTACAATGAGCAGTTCTTC.

This clone appeared many times. V usage is TRBV5-1 and J usage is TRBJ1-3, with no clear D. Deletions cut 0 bases from V and 4 bases from J, with 8 bases between. The CDR3 totals 14 residues. Germline CDR1 is SGHRS and CDR2 is YFSETQ. In nucleotides, the CDR3 is TGCGCCAGCAGCTTGGCACCGGCCGGAAACACCATATATTTT. Translation: CASSLAPAGNTIYF.

This chain uses TRBV7-9 with TRBJ1-2; D not certain. This CDR3 contains 14 residues. V lost 1 base, J lost 4 bases, and 10 bases lay in between. CDR1 and CDR2 (germline): SEHNR, FQNEAQ (reference sequence). CDR3: CASSLGADVYGYTF. CDR3 bases: TGTGCCAGCAGCTTAGGGGCAGACGTCTATGGCTACACCTTC.

The chain combines TRBV4-3 with TRBJ2-3; D not resolved. V was shortened by 0 bases and J by 1 base, with 14 bases between the two germline ends. CDR3 length: 17 amino acids. Per germline, CDR1 LGHNA and CDR2 YSLEER. The CDR3 sequence: CASSQDRRSVGTDTQYF. The CDR3 DNA follows: TGCGCCAGCAGCCAAGATAGGCGTTCAGTTGGCACAGATACGCAGTATTTT.

The table lists this clone with a count of one. The chain carries TRBV7-9 and TRBJ1-2, with D tentatively TRBD1 (5 bases). The V and J ends lost 0 bases and 8 bases respectively, with 7 bases between them. The CDR3 is 12 residues long. Germline V CDR1 and CDR2: SEHNR, FQNEAQ (reference sequence). CDR3 sequence: CASSLAGVGYTF. The CDR3 DNA reads TGTGCCAGCAGCTTAGCGGGGGTGGGCTACACCTTC. Combining the CDR3 with reference TRBV7-9 and TRBJ1-2 gives the whole variable domain DTGVSQNPRHKITKRGQNVTFRCDPISEHNRLYWYRQTLGQGPEFLTYFQNEAQLEKSRLLSDRFSAERPKGSFSTLEIQRTEQGDSAMYLCASSLAGVGYTFGSGTRLTVV.